This TCR beta chain was profiled in a study of shared clonotypes between healthy human individuals. For the study at large: CD4 naive cells filled three plates per donor, CD4 memory three, CD8 naive two and CD8 memory one.

Profiled with immunoSEQ multiplex PCR; TCRdb holds only in-frame clones, not every one. The repertoire holds more than 1 million clones, with more than 75% as singletons. Germline CDR1 MNHEY, CDR2 SVGAGI. Trimming removed 1 base at V and 4 bases at J, with 16 bases between. CDR3 length: 16 amino acids. Concerning this clone itself: Its antigen is currently unknown.

Study-level points and caveats: Shared clonotypes across all four donors exceeded non-shared ones in generation probability. Donors were few, which limited the genetic and exposure-history diversity represented. Estimated richness values were generally larger in naive subsets than in memory subsets.

The chain carries TRBV6-5 and TRBJ1-1; possible D gene TRBD1, 5 bases. Sequences were obtained from memory CD4+ T cells from PBMCs. Subset indicated: CD45RA-negative fraction. The TCR comes from a man between 18 and 29 years old in good health. Some clones in this sample may be carry-over from other donors' samples. The CDR3 reads CASSYWGVTGPTEAFF. CDR3 in DNA: TGTGCCAGCAGTTACTGGGGAGTCACGGGGCCCACTGAAGCTTTCTTT.